This TCR beta chain was obtained from a study of T cell responses to AZD1222 COVID-19 vaccine. Comment on this clone: Its antigen is not known.

Study outcomes and limitations: Spike-specific TCR repertoires showed rising breadth and depth after two AZD1222 doses. Reportedly, close to half of spike-specific TCRs are directed against unmutated variant regions. Across the whole spike, CD4 TCRs peaked at regions 160-218 and 743-854. Clonal diversity was possibly underestimated; the donors were predominantly white British and more often female.

TCRdb keeps only in-frame clones here, not all; method: immunoSEQ multiplex PCR. Of around 180,000 clones listed, around 90% are singletons. The source of this sequence is an adult who received the AZD1222 COVID-19 vaccine. The starting material was peripheral blood, obtained 28 days after the second AZD1222 dose.

The CDR3 here is CASRRGPRGDTEAFF. CDR3 in DNA: TGTGCCAGCAGAAGGGGCCCCCGAGGCGACACTGAAGCTTTCTTT. V usage is TRBV7-2 and J usage is TRBJ1-1, with D maybe TRBD1 (5 bases). The germline V gene has CDR1 SGHTA and CDR2 FQGNSA. Trimming pared 6 bases from V and 3 bases from J, leaving 17 bases between. The CDR3 runs 15 residues. The full variable domain, with the rest looked up from reference TRBV7-2 and TRBJ1-1, is GAGVSQSPSNKVTEKGKDVELRCDPISGHTALYWYRQSLGQGLEFLIYFQGNSAPDKSGLPSDRFSAERTGGSVSTLTIQRTQQEDSAVYLCASRRGPRGDTEAFFGQGTRLTVV.